This T cell receptor beta chain was found in a study of blood T cell repertoires in COVID-19. Looking at the study overall: PBMCs, B-cell-depleted T cells, or T cells provided the cDNA or gDNA that made up the material.

Enrolment of Seattle patients took place during active infection, and they were followed longitudinally. Per the authors' pipeline: Reference gene primer amplification in the assay estimated nucleated cell counts. Sequencing used immunoSEQ multiplex PCR; TCRdb keeps in-frame clones, though not all of them. V and J calls and clone size are copied from that table; D and trimming were computed from the DNA. The repertoire has roughly 160,000 clones, more than 75% of them found once; the top ten carry approximately 0.62%. Germline CDR1 MNHEY, CDR2 SVGAGI. This CDR3 contains 15 residues. Trimming took 2 bases from V and 1 from J, leaving 8 bases between them.

The TCR sequence derives from a man aged 55 to 70 with COVID-19, enrolled during active disease. The specimen sequenced was peripheral blood. This chain links TRBV6-5 with TRBJ2-2; no firm D call. The CDR3 region is CASSYARLNTGELFF. CDR3 in DNA: TGTGCCAGCAGTTACGCTAGACTGAACACCGGGGAGCTGTTTTTT.